The entry below describes one T cell receptor (beta chain). What it binds is not known. Time point indicated: newly diagnosed GD, antithyroid drugs for less than 3 months. Following extraction of RNA from PBMCs, that RNA was used to make the TCR library. After removal of 1 base from V and 6 bases from J, the junction contained 5 bases not matched to a gene. In germline, CDR1 is SGHDT, CDR2 YYEEEE. The CDR3 is 14 residues long. The data were taken from a study of regulatory T cells in long-lasting Graves disease. Study-level points and caveats: Newly diagnosed patients had higher TCR diversity than persistent Graves' patients did. TRBV28, TRBJ1-2 and TRBJ2-5 were favored in persistent disease.

Arm-PCR of CDR3 regions and iRepertoire HTBI primers were used to build TCR beta libraries. TCRdb fed the multiplex PCR reads into MiXCR, producing one record per CDR3 protein. The sample lists hundreds of thousands of distinct CDR3 sequences, under 20% occurring once. These data also featured in a second study, about T cells in Graves' hyperthyroidism and ophthalmopathy. Turning to that study: Stable Graves' hyperthyroidism denoted no ophthalmopathy progression over 18 months.

The chain combines TRBV5-6 with TRBJ2-7, with 9 nucleotides matching TRBD2. This sample comprised peripheral blood mononuclear cells (PBMCs), obtained at new diagnosis, from a patient treated with antithyroid drugs. This sequence was found in a woman aged 30 to 39 with Graves disease. The CDR3 region has the DNA TGTGCCAGCAGCTTGCATGGGCGGGAGGGCGAGCAGTACTTC. It specifies CASSLHGREGEQYF.